A selection of T cell receptor beta chains follows, all from one sample in a study of T-cell memory formation after mild COVID-19. TCRdb re-called the 5' RACE reads through MiXCR, storing one row per CDR3 protein. The table has some 310,000 distinct CDR3 sequences, around a fifth seen once. Sample: PBMCs or a T cell subset sorted from them (not recorded which). These receptors were obtained from a man between 18 and 29 years old who had mild COVID-19 (a few samples of this study predate the infection). Cell type and time point are not known. Both conserved end residues are part of each CDR3. A D gene is named only where the DNA matches it firmly.

d_call v_call cdr3_aa
TRBD1 TRBV7-9 CASSRTGGYVATNEKLFF
NA TRBV18 CASSPDSAGNTIYF
TRBD1 TRBV5-5 CASSRTGGNTGELFF
NA TRBV5-6 CASSGSREGRTEAFF
NA TRBV12-5 CASGTPETQYF
NA TRBV30 CAWRGSGNTEAFF
NA TRBV6-2/TRBV6-3 CASSYGWGKQPQHF
NA TRBV6-2/TRBV6-3 CASSYSGESPYEQYF
NA TRBV29-1 CSVEFRGRGEKLFF
NA TRBV5-1 CASSFARVGGEELFF
TRBD1 TRBV12-3/TRBV12-4 CASSPTGGQSGEKLFF
NA TRBV7-9 CASSPGLSPKGNQPQHF
NA TRBV7-2 CASSLGPGTYEQYF
TRBD1 TRBV5-1 CASSLSPGTGSETQYF
NA TRBV11-1 CASSFNSPEQYF
NA TRBV12-3/TRBV12-4 CASSLNRRGYTF
TRBD1 TRBV11-2 CASSGGAGYGYTF
NA TRBV12-3/TRBV12-4 CASTPKGEFIMNTEAFF
NA TRBV3-1 CASSPNSGAYNEQFF
NA TRBV4-3 CASSQEATRPGQSYEQYF
NA TRBV11-2 CASSLVSNSPSIAKNIQYF
NA TRBV20-1 CSARRQESNYGYTF
NA TRBV28 CASSFFGLSSGNTIYF
TRBD1 TRBV4-1 CASSQGRGPKTEAFF
NA TRBV27 CASSWARDSNQPQHF
NA TRBV7-6 CASSLLGTGRETQYF
TRBD1 TRBV12-3/TRBV12-4 CASGWTGMNWYF
NA TRBV30 CAWSTGRDNEQFF
TRBD2 TRBV6-1 CASSVTSGGWTQYF
NA TRBV10-2 CASSDPGANSYNEQFF
TRBD2 TRBV5-1 CASSSGLAGVIQETQYF
NA TRBV5-1 CASSLEGDRLEAFF
NA TRBV5-1 CASSLVEMGNEQFF
TRBD2 TRBV6-1 CASRALGGTGELFF
TRBD2 TRBV9 CASRTSGRPDTQYF
NA TRBV2 CASSRDGPGELFF
TRBD1 TRBV5-6 CASSLGGQKNQPQHF